Described below is a single TCR beta chain sequence and its context. The sample comes from a study of blood T cell repertoires in COVID-19. Generated by immunoSEQ multiplex PCR, the TCRdb table keeps only in-frame clones and is missing some. The repertoire holds about 220,000 clones, approximately 85% seen once, with more than 2% in the top ten. The trim removed 6 bases at V and 2 bases at J, leaving 12 bases unmatched. Germline V CDR1 and CDR2: MNHEY, SMNVEV (reference sequence). CDR3 length: 16 residues. V is TRBV27 and J is TRBJ2-7; 8 nucleotides match TRBD2. The sample was peripheral blood. This TCR derives from a woman aged 70-85 years with COVID-19, enrolled during active disease. This CDR3 reads CASSRPRTSGAYEQYF. For the CDR3, the DNA is TGTGCCAGCAGCCGTCCCCGCACTAGCGGAGCCTACGAGCAGTACTTC.